A selection of T cell receptor beta chains follows, all from one sample in a study of shared clonotypes between healthy human individuals. The protocol was immunoSEQ multiplex PCR, while the TCRdb copy is restricted to in-frame clones and leaves out a portion. The sample shows about 2,100,000 clones, about 93% of them seen only once. Sequenced sample: naive CD8+ T cells from PBMCs. Every receptor here comes from a man aged 18 to 30 in good health. Some clones in this sample may be carry-over from other donors' samples. CDR3s include the opening cysteine and the closing phenylalanine or tryptophan. The D gene is left open where the match is weak. Only part of the rows carry a size: once, few, many, or a class if the clone is expanded.

clone_size j_call d_call v_call cdr3_length cdr3_nt cdr3_aa
once TRBJ2-7 TRBD1 TRBV4-3 17 TGCGCCAGCAGTTCGCGTTACCGGGACAGCCCAATGTACGAGCAGTACTTC CASSSRYRDSPMYEQYF
- TRBJ1-1 - TRBV9 14 TGTGCCAGCAGCGCCGGACTCCTGAACACTGAAGCTTTCTTT CASSAGLLNTEAFF
once TRBJ2-3 - TRBV7-3 16 TGTGCCAGCAGCAGAGGGGACACCCCTTTGGTAGATACGCAGTATTTT CASSRGDTPLVDTQYF
- TRBJ1-1 - TRBV10-3 14 TGTGCCATCACCCCAGATTGGGGGGCTTCCGAAGCTTTCTTT CAITPDWGASEAFF
- TRBJ2-7 TRBD2 TRBV27 17 TGTGCCAGCAGTCCGCTCCCCCCTAGCGGGAGGGCGGGAGAGCAGTACTTC CASSPLPPSGRAGEQYF
- TRBJ2-7 - TRBV27 14 TGTGCCAGCAGTTTCGCAGGGAGTCGGTACGAGCAGTACTTC CASSFAGSRYEQYF
- TRBJ1-1 TRBD1 TRBV28 15 TGTGCCAGCAGTTCGCGCGGGGACAGGGGGTATGAAGCTTTCTTT CASSSRGDRGYEAFF
- TRBJ2-7 - TRBV5-6 14 TGTGCCAGCAGCTTTCAGGACAGTCCCTACGAGCAGTACTTC CASSFQDSPYEQYF
once TRBJ2-1 TRBD1 TRBV7-9 15 TGTGCCAGCAGCTTAGCGCATGGGACAGCCAATGAGCAGTTCTTC CASSLAHGTANEQFF
- TRBJ2-3 TRBD2 TRBV9 19 TGTGCCAGCAGCGTACAGGGGACTAGCGGGAGCTTGAGGACAGATACGCAGTATTTT CASSVQGTSGSLRTDTQYF
- TRBJ2-7 - TRBV19 14 TGTGCCAGTAGTATAAGGGCAGGGGGGTACGAGCAGTACTTC CASSIRAGGYEQYF
- TRBJ2-7 TRBD2 TRBV27 16 TGTGCCAGCAGGCCCTTGGCGGGAGGGGTATCCTACGAGCAGTACTTC CASRPLAGGVSYEQYF
- TRBJ2-2 - TRBV7-3 16 TGTGCCAGCAGCGTATCGCGGCTATCGAACACCGGGGAGCTGTTTTTT CASSVSRLSNTGELFF
- TRBJ2-7 - TRBV28 13 TGTGCCAGCAGTTTACTCAGGGTTTCCGAGCAGTACTTC CASSLLRVSEQYF
- TRBJ2-3 TRBD2 TRBV27 15 TGTGCCAGCAGACTAGCGGGAGCCCCCGCAGATACGCAGTATTTT CASRLAGAPADTQYF
few TRBJ2-2 - TRBV9 15 TGTGCCAGCAGCGTACTAGCAGCGAACACCGGGGAGCTGTTTTTT CASSVLAANTGELFF
- TRBJ2-7 TRBD2 TRBV7-6 19 TGTGCCAGCAGCCCCCGTCCGGCGGGACTAGCGGGAGGATCCTACGAGCAGTACTTC CASSPRPAGLAGGSYEQYF
- TRBJ2-6 TRBD1 TRBV27 20 TGTGCCAGCAGTCGTTGGGCCCGGGACAGGGTCTCCTCCGGGGCCAACGTCCTGACTTTC CASSRWARDRVSSGANVLTF
- TRBJ1-5 TRBD1 TRBV9 14 TGTGCCAGCAGCCAGGGGGGAGGGGATCAGCCCCAGCATTTT CASSQGGGDQPQHF
- TRBJ2-1 TRBD2 TRBV9 15 TGTGCCAGCAGCGTAGGAGCGGGAGGGAGTAATGAGCAGTTCTTC CASSVGAGGSNEQFF
once TRBJ1-3 TRBD1 TRBV11-2 15 TGTGCCAGCAGCTTAGTCAGAGGGGGCGGAAACACCATATATTTT CASSLVRGGGNTIYF
- TRBJ2-7 TRBD1 TRBV4-1 17 TGCGCCAGCAGCCAAGATTCTTTAGGGGGCGGCTCCTACGAGCAGTACTTC CASSQDSLGGGSYEQYF